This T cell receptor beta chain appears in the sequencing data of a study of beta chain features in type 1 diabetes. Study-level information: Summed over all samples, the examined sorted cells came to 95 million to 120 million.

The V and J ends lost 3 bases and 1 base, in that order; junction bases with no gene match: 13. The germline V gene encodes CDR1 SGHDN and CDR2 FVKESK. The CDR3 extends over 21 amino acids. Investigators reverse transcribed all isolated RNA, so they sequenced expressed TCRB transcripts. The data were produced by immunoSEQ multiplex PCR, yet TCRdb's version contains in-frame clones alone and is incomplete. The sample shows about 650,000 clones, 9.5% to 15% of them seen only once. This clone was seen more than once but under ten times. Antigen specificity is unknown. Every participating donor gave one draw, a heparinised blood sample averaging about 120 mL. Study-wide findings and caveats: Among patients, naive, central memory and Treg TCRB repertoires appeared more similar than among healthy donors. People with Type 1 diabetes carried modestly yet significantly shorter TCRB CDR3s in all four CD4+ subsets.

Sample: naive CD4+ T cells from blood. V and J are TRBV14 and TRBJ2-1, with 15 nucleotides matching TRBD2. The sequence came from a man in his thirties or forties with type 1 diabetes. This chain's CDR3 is CASSHLRTSGGAFGSYNEQFF. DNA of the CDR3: TGTGCCAGCAGCCACTTACGGACTAGCGGGGGGGCCTTTGGATCCTACAATGAGCAGTTCTTC. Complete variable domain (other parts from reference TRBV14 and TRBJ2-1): EAGVTQFPSHSVIEKGQTVTLRCDPISGHDNLYWYRRVMGKEIKFLLHFVKESKQDESGMPNNRFLAERTGGTYSTLKVQPAELEDSGVYFCASSHLRTSGGAFGSYNEQFFGPGTRLTVL.